The T cell receptor beta chain described here comes from a study of spatial heterogeneity in lung cancer. TCRdb reanalysed the 5' RACE reads using MiXCR and keeps one entry per CDR3 protein. The sample contains 4,500 to 6,500 distinct CDR3 sequences, around a quarter of which appear only once. This clonotype has at least ten counts. Antigen: not known. Study findings and constraints: Tracking of tumor mutation counts was seen in expanded intratumoral alpha and beta TCR counts.

The V and J ends lost 5 bases and 4 bases, in that order; junction bases with no gene match: 8. The CDR3 has 17 residues. CDR1 and CDR2 from the germline V gene are MNHEY and SVGAGI. Time point indicated: sample taken at primary tumor resection. The cohort: 65 to 80 early-stage, untreated non-small cell lung cancer patients. The rearrangement uses TRBV6-5 and TRBJ2-1; 13 bases align to TRBD2. The clonotype comes from a male donor with early-stage non-small cell lung cancer. Here the sequenced sample was lung tumor tissue, taken at surgery. CDR3: CASSLSRLAGGYNEQFF. In nucleotides, the CDR3 is TGTGCCAGCAGTCTGTCTCGACTAGCGGGAGGTTACAATGAGCAGTTCTTC.